Following are 29 T cell receptor beta chains from one sample sequenced in a study of blood T cells in healthy people across ages. The second PCR ran roughly 7 to 11 cycles with a sample-barcoded 5' primer and J-beta primers. TCRdb ran MiXCR on the 5' RACE reads and lists one entry per CDR3 protein. The profile covers 750,000 to 950,000 distinct CDR3 sequences, with roughly 29% appearing a single time and about a tenth taken by the ten largest. These same records also appear under a second study, on T cells of mothers and their children.

Sequences were obtained from blood. These receptors originate from a woman between 40 and 55 years old in good health.

In regard to this clonotype: The junction departs from the called germline gene at one end, perhaps through a read error. This chain uses TRBV5-5 with TRBJ1-1; a weak D match, TRBD1 (5 bases). The CDR3 spans 15 residues. The germline V gene has CDR1 SGHKS and CDR2 YYEKEE (reference sequence). CDR3: CASNLAGAMNTEAFF. CDR3 coding DNA: TGTGCCAGCAACTTGGCCGGGGCAATGAACACTGAAGCTTTCTTT.

The V call is TRBV20-1, the J call TRBJ1-5; tentatively, D is TRBD1 (5 bases). The CDR3 is made up of 15 amino acids. Looked up from germline, CDR1 is DFQATT and CDR2 is SNEGSKA (reference sequence). V lost 1 base, J lost 1 base, and 11 bases lay in between. The CDR3 loop is CSARGGMGSNQPQHF. CDR3 bases: TGCAGTGCTAGAGGGGGGATGGGGAGCAATCAGCCCCAGCATTTT.

Concerning this clonotype: This may be a read error, as it is one base from a much larger clone. The chain recombines TRBV5-8 with TRBJ2-3; D might be TRBD1 (5 bases). The CDR3 consists of 15 residues. Germline V CDR1 and CDR2: SGHTS, YDEGEE. Here the CDR3 DNA reads TGTACCAGCAGCTTGCTCAGGGTCAGCACAGATACGCAGTATTTT. This sequence encodes CTSSLLRVSTDTQYF.

There are many counts of this clonotype. The rearrangement uses TRBV20-1 and TRBJ2-1; 9 nucleotides line up with TRBD1. The germline gives CDR1 DFQATT, CDR2 SNEGSKA (reference sequence). Unmatched junction bases numbered 11, after V lost 6 bases and J lost 5 bases. There are 15 residues in the CDR3. CDR3 sequence (DNA): TGCAGTGCCTCCATGGGGGACAGGGTCAACAATGAGCAGTTCTTC. Encoded protein: CSASMGDRVNNEQFF.

This clonotype was recorded at least ten times. J is TRBJ1-5 and V is TRBV12-3 or TRBV12-4, with D uncertain. Trimming shortened V by 2 bases and J by 3 bases, and 11 bases separated the two germline ends. The CDR3 sequence is 15 residues long. In DNA, the CDR3 is TGTGCCAGCAGTTTAAAGGTACAGCTCAATCAGCCCCAGCATTTT. It encodes CASSLKVQLNQPQHF.

Concerning this clonotype: A read error may account for a junction end that differs from germline. The chain has TRBV18 and TRBJ2-5; D not certain. Germline V gene data show CDR1 as KGHSH and CDR2 as LQKENI. The CDR3 contains 14 residues. The CDR3 loop is CASSRGRLQEAQYF. CDR3 coding DNA: TGTGCCAGCTCCCGTGGACGGTTACAAGAGGCCCAGTACTTC.

In this sample, this clonotype turned up a few times. J is TRBJ1-2 and V is TRBV14; 7 nucleotides agree with TRBD1. The germline gives CDR1 SGHDN, CDR2 FVKESK. The junction had 10 bases not matched to a gene; V was cut back by 0 bases and J by 6 bases. The CDR3 is 16 residues long. CDR3: CASSQEVRDRVHGYTF. CDR3 bases: TGTGCCAGCAGCCAAGAGGTACGCGACAGGGTCCATGGCTACACCTTC.

This chain connects TRBV2 to TRBJ2-1; no definite D call. V lost 0 bases to trimming and J lost 4 bases, with 13 bases between them. This CDR3 spans 16 amino acids. Germline V CDR1 and CDR2: SNHLY, FYNNEI. The CDR3 coding sequence is TGTGCCAGCAGTGAAGCAGGCCGGCCAGTGTACAATGAGCAGTTCTTC. This encodes CASSEAGRPVYNEQFF.

The V call is TRBV5-1, the J call TRBJ2-2; TRBD1 aligns across 9 bases. This CDR3 contains 16 residues. Trimming at V came to 3 bases and at J to 6 bases, leaving 9 bases not matched to a gene. The germline V gene encodes CDR1 SGHRS and CDR2 YFSETQ. Here the CDR3 DNA reads TGCGCCAGCAGCTATTACCGGGACAGGGCATCCGGGGAGCTGTTTTTT. Amino acid sequence: CASSYYRDRASGELFF.

Regarding this clonotype: One end of the junction is discordant with germline, which a read error may explain. The chain carries TRBV15 and TRBJ2-1; a possible D gene is TRBD1 (7 bases). The length of the CDR3 is 15 residues. Germline CDR1 is LNHNV and CDR2 is YYDKDF (reference sequence). DNA for the CDR3: TGTGTCACCAGCAGGGGGGAAGGGGGCAGATACGAGCAGTTCTTC. Translated: CVTSRGEGGRYEQFF.

The table lists this clonotype with a few counts. The junction and the germline gene differ at one end; a read error may be behind it. The chain is built from TRBV5-1 and TRBJ2-2, with a possible D match to TRBD2 (6 bases). This CDR3 is built from 15 residues. Germline V CDR1 and CDR2: SGHRS, YFSETQ. The DNA of the CDR3 is TGCGCCAGCAGGTTGGGGACTTCCTCCACCGGGGAGCTGTTTTTT. The encoded protein is CASRLGTSSTGELFF.

In this sample, this clonotype turned up a few times. The V gene is TRBV12-3 or TRBV12-4, the J gene TRBJ1-6, with TRBD1 identical over 9 bases. Germline trimming cut 6 bases from V and 7 bases from J; bases unmatched to any gene: 7. The CDR3 runs 15 residues. The CDR3 loop is CASRDGQGQNSPLHF. In DNA, the CDR3 is TGTGCCAGCAGAGATGGACAGGGGCAAAATTCACCCCTCCACTTT.

This clonotype was detected many times. The V gene is TRBV12-3 or TRBV12-4, the J gene TRBJ2-1, with 8 bases that match TRBD1. The V segment lost 4 bases and the J segment 0 bases; nucleotides outside the gene matches: 2. The CDR3 totals 15 residues. The CDR3 region has the DNA TGTGCCAGCAGTTCGGACAGGGCCTCCTACAATGAGCAGTTCTTC. This gives the protein CASSSDRASYNEQFF.

The CDR3 region is CSAEGQVSTDTQYF. CDR3 DNA: TGCAGTGCTGAGGGACAAGTAAGCACAGATACGCAGTATTTT. The rearrangement joins TRBV20-1 to TRBJ2-3; a possible D gene is TRBD1 (6 bases). The CDR3 extends over 14 amino acids. The germline gives CDR1 DFQATT, CDR2 SNEGSKA (reference sequence). V lost 5 bases and J lost 0, with 12 bases in between.

V and J are TRBV20-1 and TRBJ1-5; D possibly corresponds to TRBD1 (6 bases). The CDR3 is 17 residues long. Deletions cut 6 bases from V and 1 base from J, with 22 bases between. Germline V gives CDR1 DFQATT, CDR2 SNEGSKA (reference sequence). CDR3 nucleotide sequence: TGCAGTGCCTTTCCTACCCTCTCGGGACAAAGCAATCAGCCCCAGCATTTT. It encodes CSAFPTLSGQSNQPQHF.

This clonotype appeared many times. J is TRBJ2-7 and V is TRBV6-1; tentatively, D is TRBD2 (6 bases). The germline gives CDR1 MNHNS, CDR2 SASEGT. The V end lost 6 bases, the J end lost 0 bases, and 15 bases lay between the germline ends. The CDR3 spans 15 residues. CDR3 sequence (DNA): TGTGCCAGCAGGATGGGACTCTCTAGCTCCTACGAGCAGTACTTC. Amino acids: CASRMGLSSSYEQYF.

The chain links TRBV5-1 to TRBJ1-3; D gene unclear. In germline, CDR1 is SGHRS, CDR2 YFSETQ. The length of the CDR3 is 16 residues. Between the trimmed V and J ends, which lost 6 bases and 0 bases, there was a span of 16 bases. CDR3 protein: CASTPTTGNSGNTIYF. The CDR3 region has the DNA TGCGCCAGCACCCCCACCACGGGGAACTCTGGAAACACCATATATTTT.

The chain employs TRBV30 and TRBJ2-7; D unresolved. Trimming took off 4 bases at V and 2 bases at J, with 9 bases between the two ends. There are 12 residues in the CDR3. Germline-derived CDR1 and CDR2 are GTSNPN and SVGIG (reference sequence). CDR3 in DNA: TGTGCCTGGACCGACACGGCCTACGAGCAGTACTTC. It yields the protein CAWTDTAYEQYF.

This sequence joins TRBV9 and TRBJ1-2; D uncertain. This CDR3 comprises 16 residues. The germline V gene encodes CDR1 SGDLS and CDR2 YYNGEE. Trimming removed 0 bases at V and 0 bases at J, with 12 bases between. Written as DNA, the CDR3 is TGTGCCAGCAGCGTAGATCCGAGATCAACTAACTATGGCTACACCTTC. Protein: CASSVDPRSTNYGYTF.

This sequence joins TRBV7-2 and TRBJ2-5, with 8 bases matching TRBD2. Per germline, CDR1 SGHTA and CDR2 FQGNSA. The CDR3 length is 16 residues. Losses at the gene ends were 5 bases for V and 2 bases for J; bases not matched to a gene: 10. DNA for the CDR3: TGTACCAGCAGCCGGGGGACGAGCGGGGGTCAAGAGACCCAGTACTTC. This codes for CTSSRGTSGGQETQYF.

This clonotype came up a few times. This sequence joins TRBV15 and TRBJ1-1; TRBD1 is a possible D gene (5 bases). The CDR3 spans 15 residues. Germline V lookup: CDR1 LNHNV, CDR2 YYDKDF (reference sequence). The germline V and J ends were trimmed by 1 base and 1 base, with 10 bases remaining between them. The CDR3 DNA is TGTGCCACCAGCAGAGCCGGGACCCAGAACACTGAAGCTTTCTTT. It translates to CATSRAGTQNTEAFF.

To note about this clonotype: One junction end does not reproduce the germline sequence, and a read error may be involved. The genes are TRBV28 and TRBJ1-4, with TRBD1 matching over 9 bases. Germline-derived CDR1 and CDR2 are MDHEN and SYDVKM. The CDR3 covers 16 residues. As DNA, the CDR3 is TGTGCCAGCACCGGGACAGGGAAGGCAACTAATAAAAAACTGTTTTTT. Protein: CASTGTGKATNKKLFF.

This chain connects TRBV5-5 to TRBJ2-5; D not resolved. The CDR3 is 14 amino acids. Germline CDR1 is SGHKS and CDR2 is YYEKEE (reference sequence). V lost 4 bases and J 2 bases, leaving 12 bases between the germline ends. The CDR3 coding sequence is TGTGCCAGCAGCCTAACCAGCACGCAAGAGACCCAGTACTTC. Protein: CASSLTSTQETQYF.

This clonotype was recorded a few times. J is TRBJ2-3 and V is TRBV28; tentatively, D is TRBD1 or TRBD2 (5 bases each). This CDR3 has 16 amino acids. Germline CDR1 and CDR2: MDHEN and SYDVKM. The ends were cut back, 4 bases at V and 6 bases at J, with 20 bases in the middle. CDR3 residues: CASSSSGTTSLDTQYF. The CDR3 coding sequence is TGTGCCAGCAGTTCCTCCGGGACCACTAGTCTTGATACGCAGTATTTT. Combining the CDR3 with reference TRBV28 and TRBJ2-3 gives the whole variable domain DVKVTQSSRYLVKRTGEKVFLECVQDMDHENMFWYRQDPGLGLRLIYFSYDVKMKEKGDIPEGYSVSREKKERFSLILESASTNQTSMYLCASSSSGTTSLDTQYFGPGTRLTVL.

This clonotype has at least ten counts. This chain joins TRBV20-1 and TRBJ1-2, with 8 bases matching TRBD1. Germline CDR1 reads DFQATT; CDR2 reads SNEGSKA (reference sequence). The V gene end was trimmed by 1 base and the J gene end by 7 bases; junction bases not matched to a gene: 5. This CDR3 is 13 amino acids long. In DNA, the CDR3 is TGCAGTGCTAGAGGGACAGGGTTGGCTGGCTACACCTTC. Translation gives CSARGTGLAGYTF.

This clonotype was seen a few times. This chain links TRBV20-1 with TRBJ1-2; 8 nucleotides agree with TRBD1. Trimming cost V 0 bases and J 7 bases; bases outside gene matches: 10. The CDR3 contains 15 residues. CDR1 is DFQATT and CDR2 is SNEGSKA in the germline V gene (reference sequence). The CDR3 bases are TGCAGTGCTAGAGAGGAGGGGCAGGGGGCGAGTGGCTACACCTTC. Encoded protein: CSAREEGQGASGYTF.

The chain couples TRBV7-2 to TRBJ2-7; D not certain. The ends were cut back, 1 base at V and 1 base at J, with 11 bases in the middle. Germline assignment: CDR1 SGHTA and CDR2 FQGNSA. There are 15 residues in the CDR3. CDR3 residues: CASSLDFSRSYEQYF. The CDR3 DNA sequence: TGTGCCAGCAGCTTAGATTTCTCCAGATCCTACGAGCAGTACTTC.

This chain joins TRBV12-3 or TRBV12-4 and TRBJ2-3; D uncertain. V lost 6 bases and J 2 bases, leaving 15 bases between the germline ends. The CDR3 loop spans 15 amino acids. The chain's CDR3 is CASSGLAPSTDTQYF. The CDR3 DNA is TGTGCCAGCAGCGGCCTCGCCCCCTCCACAGATACGCAGTATTTT.

The V and J genes are TRBV29-1 and TRBJ2-7; D is unresolved. V was pared by 1 base and J by 5 bases, with 3 bases between. The CDR3 extends over 10 amino acids. Germline CDR1 SQVTM, CDR2 ANQGSEA. This CDR3 reads CSVEGDEQYF. In DNA, the CDR3 is TGCAGCGTTGAAGGGGACGAGCAGTACTTC.